Following are 23 T cell receptor beta chains from one sample sequenced in a study of blood T cell repertoires in COVID-19. The assay was immunoSEQ multiplex PCR, and TCRdb's table has in-frame clones only and misses some. The table shows tens of thousands of clones, with more than 80% occurring only once. The source material was peripheral blood. These receptors originate from a man between 60 and 75 years old with acute or convalescent COVID-19.

V and J are TRBV19 and TRBJ1-5; a possible D gene is TRBD1 (6 bases). Germline CDR1 and CDR2: LNHDA and SQIVND (reference sequence). Between the trimmed V and J ends, which lost 5 bases and 4 bases, there was a span of 9 bases. The CDR3 has 13 residues. CDR3 nucleotides: TGTGCCAGTAGTCCAGGGGCAAATCAGCCCCAGCATTTT. It yields the protein CASSPGANQPQHF.

This clone came up once. The J gene is TRBJ2-2, the V gene TRBV5-1; TRBD1 is a possible D gene (6 bases). This CDR3 spans 15 amino acids. The V end was cut by 4 bases, the J end by 5 bases, with 15 bases between. CDR1 is SGHRS, CDR2 YFSETQ, per germline. CDR3 loop: CASSPDHRVTGELFF. As DNA, the CDR3 is TGCGCCAGCAGCCCCGATCACAGGGTAACCGGGGAGCTGTTTTTT.

The J gene is TRBJ2-5, the V gene TRBV9; possibly TRBD2 for D (5 bases). Looked up from germline, CDR1 is SGDLS and CDR2 is YYNGEE. Trimming cost V 4 bases and J 2 bases, with 18 bases left between them. The CDR3 extends over 16 amino acids. The CDR3 sequence is CASSPSLRGQQETQYF. Written as DNA, the CDR3 is TGTGCCAGCAGCCCCTCATTGAGAGGGCAACAAGAGACCCAGTACTTC.

This chain joins TRBV19 and TRBJ1-4; no firm D call. Trimming took 7 bases from V and 2 from J, leaving 17 bases between them. In germline, CDR1 is LNHDA, CDR2 SQIVND (reference sequence). The CDR3 sequence is 16 residues long. CDR3 in DNA: TGTGCCAGTAATGGGCCTACCCTGGCCACTAATGAAAAACTGTTTTTT. Protein product: CASNGPTLATNEKLFF.

V usage is TRBV28 and J usage is TRBJ2-7, with TRBD1 matching 7 bases. V lost 2 bases to trimming and J lost 7 bases; unmatched junction nucleotides: 2. The CDR3 runs 12 residues. Germline-derived CDR1 and CDR2 are MDHEN and SYDVKM. This CDR3 reads CASSLTGDEQYF. CDR3 in DNA: TGTGCCAGCAGTTTAACAGGGGATGAGCAGTACTTC.

The genes are TRBV5-1 and TRBJ2-5, with 8 bases identical to TRBD1. Trimming cost V 2 bases and J 4 bases; bases outside gene matches: 4. In germline, CDR1 is SGHRS, CDR2 YFSETQ. The CDR3 has 14 residues. DNA for the CDR3: TGCGCCAGCAGCTTTGGACAGGGAAGAGAGACCCAGTACTTC. Its protein product is CASSFGQGRETQYF.

The chain carries TRBV6-5 and TRBJ1-2; 7 bases fit TRBD1. V trimming: 7 bases; J trimming: 7 bases; junction bases outside the gene matches: 15. Germline assignment: CDR1 MNHEY and CDR2 SVGAGI. The CDR3 spans 15 residues. The CDR3 protein is CASTPGWGQLGGYTF. The CDR3 coding sequence is TGTGCCAGCACTCCCGGTTGGGGACAGTTAGGTGGCTACACCTTC.

V gene TRBV5-8 combines with J gene TRBJ1-6; D is unclear. The CDR3 totals 18 residues. Per germline, CDR1 SGHTS and CDR2 YDEGEE. V was trimmed by 3 bases and J by 0 bases, leaving 16 bases between them. In DNA, the CDR3 is TGTGCCAGCAGCTCAGTCTTATTTAGGAGCTCCTATAATTCACCCCTCCACTTT. Protein product: CASSSVLFRSSYNSPLHF.

The gene calls are TRBV3-1 (or the pseudogene TRBV3-2) and TRBJ2-7; the match to TRBD1 covers 8 bases. There are 15 residues in the CDR3. CDR1 and CDR2 (germline): LGHDT, YNNKEL (reference sequence). The V gene end was trimmed by 3 bases and the J gene end by 5 bases; junction bases not matched to a gene: 9. In DNA, the CDR3 is TGTGCCAGCAGCCAGGGGTACAGGGGGAACCACGAGCAGTACTTC. Protein product: CASSQGYRGNHEQYF.

The chain couples TRBV6-2 or TRBV6-3 to TRBJ1-5, with D maybe TRBD1 (6 bases). There are 19 residues in the CDR3. Per the germline V gene, CDR1 is MNHEY and CDR2 is SVGEGT. Trimming took 1 base from V and 2 from J, leaving 21 bases between them. The CDR3 nucleotides read TGTGCCAGCAGTTACTTAACAGGGAGAGACTCTTTCGGCAATCAGCCCCAGCATTTT. Its protein is CASSYLTGRDSFGNQPQHF.

The chain is built from TRBV19 and TRBJ1-1, with 7 bases fitting TRBD1. Trimming took 2 bases from V and 0 from J; bases not matched to a gene: 3. Germline CDR1 reads LNHDA; CDR2 reads SQIVND (reference sequence). This CDR3 is 15 amino acids long. The CDR3 here is CASSITTGMNTEAFF. In nucleotides, the CDR3 is TGTGCCAGTAGTATAACGACAGGGATGAACACTGAAGCTTTCTTT.

In nucleotides, the CDR3 is TGTGCCAGCAGGGGGACAGGGCAGGGGTCACCCCTCCACTTT. This codes for CASRGTGQGSPLHF. V gene TRBV6-5 combines with J gene TRBJ1-6, with 9 bases lining up with TRBD1. This CDR3 comprises 14 residues. CDR1 is MNHEY, CDR2 SVGAGI, per germline. V shed 6 bases and J 10 bases; nucleotides not matched to a gene: 7.

Remarks on this clone: Other DNA sequences from this sample encode an identical CDR3 as well. The genes are TRBV30 and TRBJ1-1; 7 positions match TRBD1. The CDR3 is 13 residues long. In germline, CDR1 is GTSNPN, CDR2 SVGIG (reference sequence). V lost 4 bases, J lost 1 base, and 3 bases stayed unmatched. CDR3 coding DNA: TGTGCCTGGAAAAGACAGGGGAACACTGAAGCTTTCTTT. Amino acids: CAWKRQGNTEAFF.

The chain uses TRBV5-5 and TRBJ2-4; tentative D call: TRBD1 (5 bases). The germline gives CDR1 SGHKS, CDR2 YYEKEE (reference sequence). Trimming left V 2 bases short and J 5 bases short, with 8 bases between. This CDR3 spans 13 amino acids. The CDR3 DNA follows: TGTGCCAGCAGCTTAGGGGCCGAAAACATTCAGTACTTC. It encodes CASSLGAENIQYF.

The V call is TRBV24-1, the J call TRBJ2-3; 8 positions match TRBD1. V dropped 4 bases and J dropped 3; count of bases not matched to a gene: 11. The CDR3 extends over 17 amino acids. In germline, CDR1 is KGHDR, CDR2 SFDVKD. The CDR3 DNA reads as TGTGCCACCAGTGACTTTGGACAGGGCGTATTGACAGATACGCAGTATTTT. As protein: CATSDFGQGVLTDTQYF.

The chain recombines TRBV11-2 with TRBJ2-7, with D perhaps TRBD1 (6 bases). CDR3 length: 14 residues. Germline CDR1 is SGHAT and CDR2 is FQNNGV. Trimming removed 5 bases at V and 6 bases at J, with 17 bases between. The CDR3 DNA reads TGTGCCAGCAGCGCCGCGACAGGTTTGGGCGAGCAGTACTTC. Translation: CASSAATGLGEQYF.

V and J are TRBV5-1 and TRBJ1-1; D remains ambiguous. Germline loops: CDR1 SGHRS, CDR2 YFSETQ. V was cut by 4 bases and J by 4 bases, with 11 bases left in between. The length of the CDR3 is 13 residues. CDR3 coding DNA: TGCGCCAGCAGCCAGCAAGGAGGCACTGAAGCTTTCTTT. Amino acids: CASSQQGGTEAFF. Full variable domain (missing parts from reference TRBV5-1 and TRBJ1-1): KAGVTQTPRYLIKTRGQQVTLSCSPISGHRSVSWYQQTPGQGLQFLFEYFSETQRNKGNFPGRFSGRQFSNSRSEMNVSTLELGDSALYLCASSQQGGTEAFFGQGTRLTVV.

The V and J genes are TRBV7-9 and TRBJ1-2; no clear D. V was trimmed by 2 bases and J by 5 bases, leaving 21 bases between them. This CDR3 region has 17 residues. The germline gives CDR1 SEHNR, CDR2 FQNEAQ (reference sequence). CDR3 sequence: CASSLYVGRSTPYGYTF. In nucleotides, the CDR3 is TGTGCCAGCAGCTTATATGTTGGCCGGAGCACACCTTATGGCTACACCTTC.

The chain is built from TRBV6-1 and TRBJ2-1; D uncertain. CDR3 length: 11 residues. Germline V CDR1 and CDR2: MNHNS, SASEGT. The germline V and J ends were trimmed by 2 bases and 15 bases, with 11 bases remaining between them. CDR3 DNA sequence: TGTGCCAGCAGTGAATTCGAGAAACGGTTCTTC. Its protein is CASSEFEKRFF.

The chain recombines TRBV6-2 or TRBV6-3 with TRBJ2-1; 12 bases agree with TRBD2. Trimming at V came to 5 bases and at J to 0 bases, leaving 2 bases not matched to a gene. The CDR3 is made up of 16 amino acids. CDR1 and CDR2 (germline): MNHEY, SVGEGT. DNA of the CDR3: TGTGCCAGCAGTGGACTAGCGGGAATCTCCTACAATGAGCAGTTCTTC. Its translation: CASSGLAGISYNEQFF.

Concerning this clone itself: Within the sample, other DNA sequences also encode this same CDR3. This rearrangement joins TRBV20-1 to TRBJ2-7; maybe TRBD1 (5 bases). The CDR3 is made up of 11 amino acids. The V end was cut by 6 bases, the J end by 5 bases, with 11 bases between. Per the germline V gene, CDR1 is DFQATT and CDR2 is SNEGSKA (reference sequence). In DNA form, the CDR3 reads TGCAGTGCCCGTTCAGGGCACGAGCAGTACTTC. Translated: CSARSGHEQYF.

The CDR3 DNA sequence: TGCGCCAGCAGCCCTACCGTTCCACAGGGGGCTGGGAGCAATGAGCAGTTCTTC. This encodes CASSPTVPQGAGSNEQFF. The J gene is TRBJ2-1, the V gene TRBV4-3; TRBD1 agrees at 9 bases. The CDR3 covers 18 residues. Losses at the gene ends were 4 bases for V and 6 bases for J; bases not matched to a gene: 16. The V gene's germline CDR1 is LGHNA and CDR2 YSLEER.

CDR3 DNA sequence: TGTGCCACCAGTGAACCCGGGACAGGGGACGAGCAGTACTTC. Its protein product is CATSEPGTGDEQYF. The chain recombines TRBV24-1 with TRBJ2-7; 10 nucleotides line up with TRBD1. CDR3 length equals 14 residues. Germline loops: CDR1 KGHDR, CDR2 SFDVKD. Unmatched junction bases numbered 4, after V lost 4 bases and J lost 5 bases.